Shown below are 23 T cell receptor beta chains from a single sample sequenced in a study of T cell changes during pregnancy in multiple sclerosis. Produced via immunoSEQ multiplex PCR; TCRdb's table is partial and in-frame only. The sample carries about 52,000 clones, 92% recorded once. Sequencing was performed on CD4+ T cells from peripheral blood mononuclear cells, taken in the third trimester of pregnancy. The receptors here all came from a female donor with multiple sclerosis, enrolled in a pregnancy study.

The rearrangement uses TRBV28 and TRBJ1-5; the D is unclear. Germline V lookup: CDR1 MDHEN, CDR2 SYDVKM. V was cut by 7 bases and J by 0 bases, with 19 bases left in between. CDR3 length: 17 amino acids. The CDR3 reads CASNLVRDLLSNQPQHF. CDR3 nucleotides: TGTGCCAGCAACCTTGTGAGAGATTTACTTAGCAATCAGCCCCAGCATTTT.

This clone was seen just once. This chain's CDR3 is CASSLTGTSIYNEQFF. The CDR3 bases are TGTGCCAGCAGCCTAACCGGGACTAGCATCTACAATGAGCAGTTCTTC. J is TRBJ2-1 and V is TRBV11-3, with 9 bases identical to TRBD2. Trimming took 5 bases from V and 3 from J; bases not matched to a gene: 8. Germline V lookup: CDR1 SGHNT, CDR2 YENEEA. This CDR3 contains 16 residues.

The CDR3 spells CASSLGSSYNSPLHF. The CDR3 DNA follows: TGTGCCAGCAGCCTAGGGAGCTCCTATAATTCACCCCTCCACTTT. The rearrangement uses TRBV7-9 and TRBJ1-6; D is unresolved. Trimming cost V 5 bases and J 0 bases, with 8 bases left between them. The CDR3 is 15 amino acids. Germline CDR1 and CDR2: SEHNR and FQNEAQ (reference sequence).

The J gene is TRBJ2-3, the V gene TRBV4-3; D is uncertain. The CDR3 sequence is 17 residues long. Deletions cut 2 bases from V and 2 bases from J, with 17 bases between. In germline, CDR1 is LGHNA, CDR2 YSLEER. The DNA for the CDR3 is TGCGCCAGCAGCCAACGCTATAGTGAGATTCTCACAGATACGCAGTATTTT. It translates to CASSQRYSEILTDTQYF.

The chain carries TRBV10-3 and TRBJ1-4, with 7 bases aligning to TRBD1. The V segment lost 7 bases and the J segment 7 bases; nucleotides outside the gene matches: 6. Germline V lookup: CDR1 ENHRY, CDR2 SYGVKD. There are 13 residues in the CDR3. The CDR3 DNA reads as TGTGCCATCAATTCAGGGACAGTTGAAAAACTGTTTTTT. It yields the protein CAINSGTVEKLFF.

This clone was recorded only once. The chain couples TRBV21-1 to TRBJ1-5. TRBV21-1 is listed as a pseudogene. The CDR3 is 17 amino acids. CDR3 coding DNA: TGTGCCAGCAGCCCCTCCCCTCCGGTCCTACTTTATCAGCCCCAGCATTTT. As protein: CASSPSPPVLLYQPQHF.

This clone was recorded only once. The CDR3 coding sequence is TGTGCCAGCTCACGTACAGGTGATGAAAAACTGTTTTTT. Amino acids: CASSRTGDEKLFF. The chain carries TRBV18 and TRBJ1-4; the D gene is possibly TRBD1 (5 bases). Germline CDR1 is KGHSH and CDR2 is LQKENI. The CDR3 contains 13 residues. Trimming removed 4 bases from V and 6 bases from J, with 9 bases in between. The variable domain in full, completed from reference TRBV18 and TRBJ1-4, reads NAGVMQNPRHLVRRRGQEARLRCSPMKGHSHVYWYRQLPEEGLKFMVYLQKENIIDESGMPKERFSAEFPKEGPSILRIQQVVRGDSAAYFCASSRTGDEKLFFGSGTQLSVL.

The rearrangement links TRBV20-1 to TRBJ2-7, with TRBD1 as a possible D gene (6 bases). This CDR3 has 11 amino acids. Germline CDR1 DFQATT, CDR2 SNEGSKA (reference sequence). The CDR3 DNA follows: TGCAGCGCACAGGGATCCTACGAGCAGTACTTC. Amino acid sequence: CSAQGSYEQYF.

The chain combines TRBV10-2 with TRBJ2-7; D gene ambiguous. Germline V gene sequence: CDR1 WSHSY, CDR2 SAAADI. V was shortened by 5 bases and J by 2 bases, with 10 bases between the two germline ends. The CDR3 spans 13 residues. CDR3 protein: CASSSNRAYEQYF. In nucleotides, the CDR3 is TGCGCCAGCAGTAGTAACAGAGCCTACGAGCAGTACTTC.

The chain combines TRBV2 with TRBJ1-5; 11 bases fit TRBD1. This CDR3 is built from 14 residues. Trimming removed 6 bases from V and 13 bases from J; junction bases left unmatched: 11. In germline, CDR1 is SNHLY, CDR2 FYNNEI. CDR3 sequence: CASRTGQGARLQHF. CDR3 coding DNA: TGTGCCAGCAGGACCGGACAGGGGGCGCGATTACAGCATTTT.

The chain couples TRBV10-3 to TRBJ2-1; 8 bases are a match to TRBD1. Per the germline V gene, CDR1 is ENHRY and CDR2 is SYGVKD. V trimming: 10 bases; J trimming: 5 bases; junction bases outside the gene matches: 16. CDR3 length: 16 amino acids. The CDR3 loop is CASGQGTGLGHNEQFF. Written as DNA, the CDR3 is TGTGCCAGCGGACAGGGCACCGGATTAGGACACAATGAGCAGTTCTTC.

The rearrangement links TRBV7-7 to TRBJ2-2, with a weak D call TRBD1 (5 bases). V was shortened by 4 bases and J by 4 bases, with 13 bases between the two germline ends. The CDR3 sequence is 15 residues long. Germline values: CDR1 SSHAT, CDR2 FNYEAQ (reference sequence). CDR3 sequence (DNA): TGTGCCAGCAGCTCCAGGGTGGCGAGCACCGGGGAGCTGTTTTTT. It translates to CASSSRVASTGELFF.

This clone occurred once. V usage is TRBV7-2 and J usage is TRBJ2-7, with D possibly being TRBD2 (6 bases). With 3 bases removed from V and 4 bases from J, the gap between germline ends came to 10 bases. Germline assignment: CDR1 SGHTA and CDR2 FQGNSA. The CDR3 is made up of 13 amino acids. The CDR3 nucleotides read TGTGCCAGCAGCTTGCGCGGGATATACGAGCAGTACTTC. Residues: CASSLRGIYEQYF.

To note about this clone: Other nucleotide sequences in the sample specify the same CDR3. The chain has TRBV2 and TRBJ2-2, with D possibly being TRBD1 (5 bases). The V gene lost 9 bases and the J gene lost 0 bases, with 11 bases spanning the gap. The CDR3 sequence is 14 residues long. Germline V CDR1 and CDR2: SNHLY, FYNNEI. CDR3: CASRGRANTGELFF. CDR3 sequence (DNA): TGTGCCAGTCGAGGCAGGGCGAACACCGGGGAGCTGTTTTTT.

The chain employs TRBV5-4 and TRBJ2-1; 7 bases match TRBD2. Germline CDR1 is SGHNT and CDR2 is YYREEE (reference sequence). Unmatched junction bases numbered 9, after V lost 1 base and J lost 5 bases. The CDR3 runs 16 residues. The DNA for the CDR3 is TGTGCCAGCAGCTTGTCTAAGCGGGGCTATAACAATGAGCAGTTCTTC. It yields the protein CASSLSKRGYNNEQFF.

The CDR3 nucleotides are TGTGCCAGTAGTATAGGTCCGGGGGGGCGACTGTTTTTT. This codes for CASSIGPGGRLFF. The chain has TRBV19 and TRBJ2-2; 8 bases match TRBD2. The CDR3 runs 13 residues. Germline CDR1 reads LNHDA; CDR2 reads SQIVND (reference sequence). With 1 base clipped from V and 14 bases from J, the junction kept 6 bases outside the gene matches.

The chain has TRBV7-2 and TRBJ1-5, with unresolved D. CDR3 length: 15 residues. Germline V gives CDR1 SGHTA, CDR2 FQGNSA. V was cut by 5 bases and J by 0 bases, with 11 bases left in between. In DNA, the CDR3 is TGTGCCAGCAGCACAGCAATAGGTAGCAATCAGCCCCAGCATTTT. It encodes CASSTAIGSNQPQHF.

The DNA for the CDR3 is TGTGCCTGGCAGGGTTCCGGGAGCAATCAGCCCCAGCATTTT. Encoded protein: CAWQGSGSNQPQHF. The chain couples TRBV30 to TRBJ1-5; D may be TRBD1 (5 bases). The germline V gene has CDR1 GTSNPN and CDR2 SVGIG (reference sequence). This CDR3 spans 14 amino acids. Trimming cost V 5 bases and J 1 base, with 12 bases left between them.

This clone occurred once. The rearrangement uses TRBV21-1 and TRBJ2-5; the table's D call TRBD1 went unverified against the DNA. TRBV21-1 constitutes a pseudogene. The CDR3 covers 16 residues. The CDR3 loop is CASSKARKVSGETQYF. For the CDR3, the DNA is TGTGCCAGCAGCAAAGCCCGGAAGGTATCAGGAGAGACCCAGTACTTC.

The chain couples TRBV4-3 to TRBJ1-5; D perhaps matches TRBD1 (6 bases). Trimming took off 0 bases at V and 3 bases at J, with 9 bases between the two ends. This CDR3 spans 15 amino acids. Germline values: CDR1 LGHNA, CDR2 YSLEER. The chain's CDR3 is CASSQEYRANQPQHF. Written as DNA, the CDR3 is TGCGCCAGCAGCCAAGAATACAGGGCCAATCAGCCCCAGCATTTT.

The V call is TRBV10-3, the J call TRBJ2-5, with 7 nucleotides matching TRBD1. This CDR3 spans 16 amino acids. V lost 3 bases and J lost 0; bases outside the gene matches: 7. Germline V gene data show CDR1 as ENHRY and CDR2 as SYGVKD. The CDR3 spells CAISDPGTEYQETQYF. The DNA for the CDR3 is TGTGCCATCAGTGATCCCGGGACAGAGTACCAAGAGACCCAGTACTTC.

The V gene is TRBV7-2, the J gene TRBJ2-5; 7 bases line up with TRBD2. CDR1 and CDR2 (germline): SGHTA, FQGNSA. V lost 8 bases to trimming and J lost 7 bases; unmatched junction nucleotides: 13. The CDR3 loop spans 14 amino acids. The CDR3 coding sequence is TGTGCCAGCGCCCATGGAGCGGGATCGGGGACCCAGTACTTC. Translating it yields CASAHGAGSGTQYF.

The genes are TRBV5-6 and TRBJ2-7; no definite D call. Looked up from germline, CDR1 is SGHDT and CDR2 is YYEEEE. Trimming took off 2 bases at V and 2 bases at J, with 14 bases between the two ends. This CDR3 has 15 amino acids. CDR3 sequence: CASSLPGVEAYEQYF. The CDR3 DNA is TGTGCCAGCAGCTTACCCGGAGTTGAAGCCTACGAGCAGTACTTC.